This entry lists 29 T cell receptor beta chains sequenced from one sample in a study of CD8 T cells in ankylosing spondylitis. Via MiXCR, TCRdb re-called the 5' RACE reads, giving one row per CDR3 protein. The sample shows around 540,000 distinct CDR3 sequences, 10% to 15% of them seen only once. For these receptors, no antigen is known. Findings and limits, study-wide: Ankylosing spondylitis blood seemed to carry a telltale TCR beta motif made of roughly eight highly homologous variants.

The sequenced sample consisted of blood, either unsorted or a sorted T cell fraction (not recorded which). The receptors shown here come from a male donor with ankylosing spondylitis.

The CDR3, as DNA: TGTGCCAGCAGCTTAGTTGCGGGAGCGGGGCCTGAGCAGTTCTTC. This sequence encodes CASSLVAGAGPEQFF. The chain links TRBV11-3 to TRBJ2-1, with TRBD2 identical over 7 bases. This CDR3 spans 15 amino acids. Germline V gene lookup returns CDR1 SGHNT and CDR2 YENEEA. J was trimmed by 9 bases and V by 1 base; bases with no gene match: 9.

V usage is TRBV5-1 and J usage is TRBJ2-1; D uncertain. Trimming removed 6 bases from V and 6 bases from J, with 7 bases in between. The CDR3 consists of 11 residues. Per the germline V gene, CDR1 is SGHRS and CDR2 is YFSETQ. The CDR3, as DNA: TGCGCCAGCACAGACTCCAATGAGCAGTTCTTC. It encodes CASTDSNEQFF.

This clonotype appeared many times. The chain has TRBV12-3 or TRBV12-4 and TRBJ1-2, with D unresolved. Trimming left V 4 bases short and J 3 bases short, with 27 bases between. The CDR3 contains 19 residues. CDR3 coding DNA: TGTGCCAGCAGTTCTAGAACGATCTTAAACAGAGGGAGGGACTATGGCTACACCTTC. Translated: CASSSRTILNRGRDYGYTF.

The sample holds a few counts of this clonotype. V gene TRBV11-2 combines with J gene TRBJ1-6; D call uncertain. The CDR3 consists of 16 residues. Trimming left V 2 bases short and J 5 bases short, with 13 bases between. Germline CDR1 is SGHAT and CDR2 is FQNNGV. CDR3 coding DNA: TGTGCCAGCAGCTTATTTCCCCCGGTCAATAATTCACCCCTCCACTTT. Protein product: CASSLFPPVNNSPLHF.

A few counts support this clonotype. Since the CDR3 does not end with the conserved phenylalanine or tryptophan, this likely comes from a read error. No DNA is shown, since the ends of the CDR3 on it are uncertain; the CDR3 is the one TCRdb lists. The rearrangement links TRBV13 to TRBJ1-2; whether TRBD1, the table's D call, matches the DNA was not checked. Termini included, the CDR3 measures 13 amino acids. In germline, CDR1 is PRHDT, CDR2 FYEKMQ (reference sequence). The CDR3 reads CASSLLSDRSLNL.

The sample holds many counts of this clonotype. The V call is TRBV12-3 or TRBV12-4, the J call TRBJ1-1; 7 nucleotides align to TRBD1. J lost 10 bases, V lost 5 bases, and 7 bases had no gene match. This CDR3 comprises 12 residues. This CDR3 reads CASSAGTVRAFF. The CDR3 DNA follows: TGTGCCAGCAGTGCCGGGACAGTGCGAGCTTTCTTT.

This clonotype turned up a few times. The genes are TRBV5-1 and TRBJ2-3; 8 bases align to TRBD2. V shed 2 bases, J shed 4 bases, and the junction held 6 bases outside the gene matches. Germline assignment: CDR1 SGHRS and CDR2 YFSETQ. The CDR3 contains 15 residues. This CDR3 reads CASSLSGSVSDTQYF. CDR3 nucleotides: TGCGCCAGCAGCTTAAGCGGGAGCGTGTCAGATACGCAGTATTTT.

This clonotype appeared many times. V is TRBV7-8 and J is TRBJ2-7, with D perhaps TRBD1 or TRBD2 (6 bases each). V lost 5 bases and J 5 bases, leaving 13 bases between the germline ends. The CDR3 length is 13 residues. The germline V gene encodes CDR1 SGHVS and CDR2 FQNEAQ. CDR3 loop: CASSAGGSNEQYF. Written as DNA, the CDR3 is TGTGCCAGCAGCGCCGGGGGCTCGAACGAGCAGTACTTC. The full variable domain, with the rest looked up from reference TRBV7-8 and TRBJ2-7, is GAGVSQSPRYKVAKRGQDVALRCDPISGHVSLFWYQQALGQGPEFLTYFQNEAQLDKSGLPSDRFFAERPEGSVSTLKIQRTQQEDSAVYLCASSAGGSNEQYFGPGTRLTVT.

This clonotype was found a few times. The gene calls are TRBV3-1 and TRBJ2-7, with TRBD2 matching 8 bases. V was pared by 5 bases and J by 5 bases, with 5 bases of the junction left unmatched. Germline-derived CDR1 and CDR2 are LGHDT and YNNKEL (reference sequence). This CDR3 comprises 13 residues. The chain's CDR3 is CASSYRGGNEQYF. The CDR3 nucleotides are TGTGCCAGCAGCTACCGGGGGGGGAACGAGCAGTACTTC.

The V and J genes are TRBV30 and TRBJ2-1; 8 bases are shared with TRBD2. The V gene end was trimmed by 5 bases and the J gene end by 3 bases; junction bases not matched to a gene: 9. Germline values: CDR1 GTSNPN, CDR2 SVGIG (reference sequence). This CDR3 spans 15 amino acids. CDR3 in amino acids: CAWDKREKGYNEQFF. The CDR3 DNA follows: TGTGCCTGGGACAAGCGGGAGAAGGGCTACAATGAGCAGTTCTTC.

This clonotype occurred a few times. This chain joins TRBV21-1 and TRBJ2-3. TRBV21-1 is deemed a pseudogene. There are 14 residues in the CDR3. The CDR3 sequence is CASSKAGRTDTQYF. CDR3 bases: TGTGCCAGCAGCAAAGCGGGCCGCACAGATACGCAGTATTTT.

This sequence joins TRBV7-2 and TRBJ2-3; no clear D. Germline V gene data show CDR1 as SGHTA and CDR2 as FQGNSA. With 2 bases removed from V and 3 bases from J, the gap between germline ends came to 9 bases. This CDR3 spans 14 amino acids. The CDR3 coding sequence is TGTGCCAGCAGCTTAAGTGTCGCGACAGATACGCAGTATTTT. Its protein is CASSLSVATDTQYF. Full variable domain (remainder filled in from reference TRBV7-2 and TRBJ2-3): GAGVSQSPSNKVTEKGKDVELRCDPISGHTALYWYRQSLGQGLEFLIYFQGNSAPDKSGLPSDRFSAERTGGSVSTLTIQRTQQEDSAVYLCASSLSVATDTQYFGPGTRLTVL.

The CDR3 is CASSVASGSGYNEQFF. CDR3 DNA sequence: TGTGCCAGCAGTGTGGCTAGCGGGAGTGGTTACAATGAGCAGTTCTTC. The V and J genes are TRBV2 and TRBJ2-1, with TRBD2 matching 10 bases. The CDR3 covers 16 residues. After removal of 4 bases from V and 4 bases from J, the junction contained 7 bases not matched to a gene. Germline V gene sequence: CDR1 SNHLY, CDR2 FYNNEI.

The CDR3 loop reads CSVEKGAGETQYF. The CDR3 DNA sequence: TGCAGCGTTGAGAAGGGGGCCGGAGAGACCCAGTACTTC. The chain couples TRBV29-1 to TRBJ2-5; 7 bases line up with TRBD1. Germline values: CDR1 SQVTM, CDR2 ANQGSEA. The ends lost 3 bases at V and 4 bases at J; junction bases unmatched: 5. This CDR3 spans 13 amino acids. The full variable domain, rest sourced from reference TRBV29-1 and TRBJ2-5, is SAVISQKPSRDICQRGTSLTIQCQVDSQVTMMFWYRQQPGQSLTLIATANQGSEATYESGFVIDKFPISRPNLTFSTLTVSNMSPEDSSIYLCSVEKGAGETQYFGPGTRLLVL.

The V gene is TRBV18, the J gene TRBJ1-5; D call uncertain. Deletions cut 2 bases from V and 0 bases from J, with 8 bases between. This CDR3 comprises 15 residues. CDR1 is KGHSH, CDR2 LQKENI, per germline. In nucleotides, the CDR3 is TGTGCCAGCTCACCATCCAGAAATAGCAATCAGCCCCAGCATTTT. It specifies CASSPSRNSNQPQHF.

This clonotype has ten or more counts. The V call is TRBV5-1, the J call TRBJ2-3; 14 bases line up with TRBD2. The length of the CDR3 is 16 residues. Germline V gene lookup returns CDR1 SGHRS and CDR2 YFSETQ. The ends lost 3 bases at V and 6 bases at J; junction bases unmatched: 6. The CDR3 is CASSWGLAGETDTQYF. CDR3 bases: TGCGCCAGCAGCTGGGGACTAGCGGGGGAGACGGATACGCAGTATTTT.

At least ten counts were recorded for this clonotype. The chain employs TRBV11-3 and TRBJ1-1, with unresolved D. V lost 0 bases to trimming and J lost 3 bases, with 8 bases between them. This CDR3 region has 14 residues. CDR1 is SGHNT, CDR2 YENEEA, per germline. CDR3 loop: CASSLEGADTEAFF. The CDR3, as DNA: TGTGCCAGCAGCTTAGAAGGTGCTGACACTGAAGCTTTCTTT.

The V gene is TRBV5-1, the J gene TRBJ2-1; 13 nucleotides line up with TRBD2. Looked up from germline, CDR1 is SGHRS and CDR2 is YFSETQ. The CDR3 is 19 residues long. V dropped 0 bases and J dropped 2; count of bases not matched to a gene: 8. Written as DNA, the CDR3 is TGCGCCAGCAGCTTGGACCCGACTAGCGGGAGGCGGACCTACAATGAGCAGTTCTTC. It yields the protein CASSLDPTSGRRTYNEQFF. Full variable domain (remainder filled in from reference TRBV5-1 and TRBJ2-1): KAGVTQTPRYLIKTRGQQVTLSCSPISGHRSVSWYQQTPGQGLQFLFEYFSETQRNKGNFPGRFSGRQFSNSRSEMNVSTLELGDSALYLCASSLDPTSGRRTYNEQFFGPGTRLTVL.

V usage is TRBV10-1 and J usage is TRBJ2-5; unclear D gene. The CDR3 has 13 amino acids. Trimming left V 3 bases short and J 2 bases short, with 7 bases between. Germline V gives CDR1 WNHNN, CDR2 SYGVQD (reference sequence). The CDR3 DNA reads TGCGCCAGCAGTGATCTGTCACAAGAGACCCAGTACTTC. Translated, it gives CASSDLSQETQYF.

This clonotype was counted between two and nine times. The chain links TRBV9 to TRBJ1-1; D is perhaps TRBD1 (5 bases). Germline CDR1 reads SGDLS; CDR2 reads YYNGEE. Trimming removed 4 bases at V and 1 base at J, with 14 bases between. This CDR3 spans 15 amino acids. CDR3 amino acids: CASSPPGRANTEAFF. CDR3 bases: TGTGCCAGCAGCCCCCCGGGACGCGCGAACACTGAAGCTTTCTTT.

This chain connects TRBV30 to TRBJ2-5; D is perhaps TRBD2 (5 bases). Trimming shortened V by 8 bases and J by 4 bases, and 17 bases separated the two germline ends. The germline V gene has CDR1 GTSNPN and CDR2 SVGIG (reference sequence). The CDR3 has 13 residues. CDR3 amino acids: CAGTKEVGETQYF. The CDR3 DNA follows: TGTGCCGGCACGAAGGAGGTAGGAGAGACCCAGTACTTC.

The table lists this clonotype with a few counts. This CDR3 is CASSQGQGLDEKLFF. The CDR3 coding sequence is TGTGCCAGCAGCCAAGGGCAGGGGCTGGATGAAAAACTGTTTTTT. The chain links TRBV3-1 to TRBJ1-4, with D possibly matching TRBD1 (6 bases). CDR1 is LGHDT, CDR2 YNNKEL, per germline (reference sequence). This CDR3 has 15 residues. Trimming stripped 1 base from V and 6 bases from J, with 12 bases between.

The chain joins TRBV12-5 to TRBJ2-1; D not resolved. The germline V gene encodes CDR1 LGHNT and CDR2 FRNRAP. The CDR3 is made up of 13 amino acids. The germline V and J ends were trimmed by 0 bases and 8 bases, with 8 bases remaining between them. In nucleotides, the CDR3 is TGTGCTAGTGGTTTGGTAAACGCGCATGAGCAGTTCTTC. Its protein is CASGLVNAHEQFF.

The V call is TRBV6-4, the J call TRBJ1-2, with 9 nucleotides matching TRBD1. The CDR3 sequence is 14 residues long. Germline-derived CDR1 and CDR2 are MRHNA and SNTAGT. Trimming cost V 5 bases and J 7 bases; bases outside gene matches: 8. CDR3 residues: CASSTTQGAGGYTF. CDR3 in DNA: TGTGCCAGCAGTACTACACAGGGGGCAGGTGGCTACACCTTC.

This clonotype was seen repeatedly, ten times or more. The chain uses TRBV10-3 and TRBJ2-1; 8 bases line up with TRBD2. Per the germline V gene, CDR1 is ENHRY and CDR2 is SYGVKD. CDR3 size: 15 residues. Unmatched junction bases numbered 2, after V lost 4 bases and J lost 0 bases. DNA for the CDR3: TGTGCCATCAGTGGCGGGAGGAGCTCCTACAATGAGCAGTTCTTC. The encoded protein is CAISGGRSSYNEQFF.

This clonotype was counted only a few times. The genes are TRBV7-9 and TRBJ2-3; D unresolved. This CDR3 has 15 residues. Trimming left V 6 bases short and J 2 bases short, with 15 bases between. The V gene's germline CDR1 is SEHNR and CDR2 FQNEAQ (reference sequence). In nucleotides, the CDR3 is TGTGCCAGCAGAGATTTCGGGCGGCCCACAGATACGCAGTATTTT. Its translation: CASRDFGRPTDTQYF.

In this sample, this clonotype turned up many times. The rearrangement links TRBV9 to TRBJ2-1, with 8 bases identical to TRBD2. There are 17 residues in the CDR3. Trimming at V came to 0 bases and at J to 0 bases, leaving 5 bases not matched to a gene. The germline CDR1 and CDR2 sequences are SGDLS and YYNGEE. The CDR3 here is CASSVELAGSSYNEQFF. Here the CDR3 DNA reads TGTGCCAGCAGCGTAGAGCTAGCGGGCAGCTCCTACAATGAGCAGTTCTTC.

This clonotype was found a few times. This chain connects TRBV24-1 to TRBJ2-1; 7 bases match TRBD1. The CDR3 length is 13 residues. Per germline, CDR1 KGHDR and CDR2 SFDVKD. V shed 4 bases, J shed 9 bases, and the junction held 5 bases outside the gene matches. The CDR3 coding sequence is TGTGCCACCAGTGAATCTTCAGGGGGTGAGCAGTTCTTC. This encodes CATSESSGGEQFF.

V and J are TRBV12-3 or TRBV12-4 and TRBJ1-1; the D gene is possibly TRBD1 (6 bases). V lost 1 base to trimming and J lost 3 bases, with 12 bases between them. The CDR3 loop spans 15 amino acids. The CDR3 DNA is TGTGCCAGCAGTTTAGTCACAGGGTGGGACACTGAAGCTTTCTTT. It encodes CASSLVTGWDTEAFF.